This passage covers 5 T cell receptor beta chains from one sample sequenced in a study of technical replicates of blood from several donors. Produced via immunoSEQ multiplex PCR; TCRdb's table is partial and in-frame only. Among under 95,000 clones listed, 95% were seen once. Sequencing used T cells isolated from PBMCs. All receptors derive from a human donor in good health.

The J gene is TRBJ2-5, the V gene TRBV11-3, with 12 positions matching TRBD2. With V trimmed by 5 bases and J by 4 bases, 5 bases remained unmatched. Per the germline V gene, CDR1 is SGHNT and CDR2 is YENEEA. The CDR3 sequence is 15 residues long. The CDR3 DNA reads TGTGCCAGCAGCCTCTCGGGACTAGCGGGAGAGACCCAGTACTTC. Residues: CASSLSGLAGETQYF.

The genes are TRBV5-1 and TRBJ1-5; no clear D gene. Trimming left V 0 bases short and J 1 base short, with 14 bases between. Per the germline V gene, CDR1 is SGHRS and CDR2 is YFSETQ. The CDR3 sequence is 17 residues long. In nucleotides, the CDR3 is TGCGCCAGCAGCTTGGCACCGACCCGAGGGAGCAATCAGCCCCAGCATTTT. Its protein product is CASSLAPTRGSNQPQHF.

The rearrangement joins TRBV5-1 to TRBJ2-7; the D is unclear. The CDR3 consists of 14 residues. The germline gives CDR1 SGHRS, CDR2 YFSETQ. V lost 0 bases to trimming and J lost 2 bases, with 9 bases between them. CDR3 bases: TGCGCCAGCAGCTTGGAGAAAGCCCCCTACGAGCAGTACTTC. Amino acid sequence: CASSLEKAPYEQYF.

Only one count was recorded for this clone. The V gene is TRBV28, the J gene TRBJ2-5, with a possible D match to TRBD1 (6 bases). This CDR3 is 14 amino acids long. Germline lookup yields CDR1 MDHEN and CDR2 SYDVKM. Trimming removed 6 bases from V and 4 bases from J, with 15 bases in between. As DNA, the CDR3 is TGTGCCAGCAGATGGGGGCTAGAGGTAGAGACCCAGTACTTC. Its protein product is CASRWGLEVETQYF.

The rearrangement joins TRBV9 to TRBJ2-1; possible D gene TRBD1, 6 bases. The CDR3 has 14 residues. The germline gives CDR1 SGDLS, CDR2 YYNGEE. The V end lost 4 bases, the J end lost 8 bases, and 16 bases lay between the germline ends. The CDR3 DNA is TGTGCCAGCAGCACCCTCCAAGGGGGTCATGAGCAGTTCTTC. This codes for CASSTLQGGHEQFF.